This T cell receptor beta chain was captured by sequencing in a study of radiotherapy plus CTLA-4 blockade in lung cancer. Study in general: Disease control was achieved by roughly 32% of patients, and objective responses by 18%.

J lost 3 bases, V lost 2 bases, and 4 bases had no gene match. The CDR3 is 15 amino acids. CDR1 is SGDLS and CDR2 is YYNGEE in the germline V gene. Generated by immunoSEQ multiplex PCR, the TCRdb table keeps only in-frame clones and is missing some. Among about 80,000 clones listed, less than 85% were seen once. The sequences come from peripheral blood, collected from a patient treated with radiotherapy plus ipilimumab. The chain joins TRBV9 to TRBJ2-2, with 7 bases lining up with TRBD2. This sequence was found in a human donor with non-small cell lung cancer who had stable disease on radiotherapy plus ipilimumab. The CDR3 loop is CASSVELAYTGELFF. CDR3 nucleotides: TGTGCCAGCAGCGTTGAACTAGCGTACACCGGGGAGCTGTTTTTT.